The source of this TCR beta chain is a study of blood T cell repertoires in COVID-19. This CDR3 is built from 15 residues. Germline trimming cut 4 bases from V and 8 bases from J; bases unmatched to any gene: 7. Germline V gives CDR1 ENHRY, CDR2 SYGVKD. TCRdb's table, derived via immunoSEQ multiplex PCR, lists solely in-frame clones and lacks some. This sample has 150,000 to 250,000 clones, with roughly 80% found just once. This clone was recorded a few times. This receptor was obtained from a man aged 35-49 years who had recovered from COVID-19. The source material was PBMCs or T cells enriched from blood (not recorded which). This rearrangement joins TRBV10-3 to TRBJ1-6, with 8 bases lining up with TRBD1. The CDR3 protein is CAISVNGQGDSPLHF. The CDR3 region has the DNA TGTGCCATCAGTGTAAACGGACAGGGTGATTCACCCCTCCACTTT.